Shown below are 31 T cell receptor beta chains from a single sample sequenced in a study of CD8+CD57+ T cells in acquired aplastic anemia. Genomic DNA served as template for TCR beta VDJ and CDR3 profiling. Each CDR3 protein gets one entry after TCRdb re-called the reads with MiXCR. The sample yields more than 150,000 distinct CDR3 sequences, 64% seen once. The source material was sorted CD4+, CD8+, or CD8+CD57+ T cells (not recorded which) from PBMCs. Receptors were obtained from a human donor with severe aplastic anemia or a healthy control (not recorded which).

The count of this clonotype is one. The V gene is TRBV20-1, the J gene TRBJ2-1, with 10 bases identical to TRBD2. CDR1 is DFQATT, CDR2 SNEGSKA, per germline (reference sequence). Losses at the gene ends were 0 bases for V and 1 base for J; bases not matched to a gene: 6. The CDR3 has 17 residues. Written as DNA, the CDR3 is TGCAGTGCTAGAGATCCCTTTAGCGGGGGGTCCTACAATGAGCAGTTCTTC. As protein: CSARDPFSGGSYNEQFF.

This chain uses TRBV5-1 with TRBJ2-3; 7 bases match TRBD1. CDR1 and CDR2 (germline): SGHRS, YFSETQ. Trimming removed 3 bases from V and 1 base from J; junction bases left unmatched: 5. The CDR3 loop spans 15 amino acids. CDR3 coding DNA: TGCGCCAGCAGCTCGGACAGGATTGGCACAGATACGCAGTATTTT. This translates into CASSSDRIGTDTQYF.

The chain carries TRBV20-1 and TRBJ2-1, with no clear D. V lost 0 bases and J lost 0, with 9 bases in between. Germline values: CDR1 DFQATT, CDR2 SNEGSKA (reference sequence). CDR3 length: 15 residues. Here the CDR3 reads CSARDILASYNEQFF. The CDR3 DNA reads as TGCAGTGCTAGAGATATACTCGCCTCCTACAATGAGCAGTTCTTC.

The chain employs TRBV7-8 and TRBJ2-5; D unclear. The V gene's germline CDR1 is SGHVS and CDR2 FQNEAQ. The CDR3 covers 15 residues. V gave up 5 bases and J gave up 1 base, with 14 bases separating them. In DNA, the CDR3 is TGTGCCAGCAGCCCCCCCCGGTCTGCCCAAGAGACCCAGTACTTC. It translates to CASSPPRSAQETQYF.

The rearrangement joins TRBV5-1 to TRBJ2-3; possible D gene TRBD2, 6 bases. This CDR3 is built from 14 residues. The germline V and J ends were trimmed by 7 bases and 0 bases, with 12 bases remaining between them. The V gene's germline CDR1 is SGHRS and CDR2 YFSETQ. CDR3 sequence (DNA): TGCGCCAGCGCGGGGTTGTCTAGCACAGATACGCAGTATTTT. Protein: CASAGLSSTDTQYF. The whole variable domain, filled in from reference TRBV5-1 and TRBJ2-3, reads KAGVTQTPRYLIKTRGQQVTLSCSPISGHRSVSWYQQTPGQGLQFLFEYFSETQRNKGNFPGRFSGRQFSNSRSEMNVSTLELGDSALYLCASAGLSSTDTQYFGPGTRLTVL.

The V and J genes are TRBV27 and TRBJ1-1; 8 nucleotides agree with TRBD1. Losses at the gene ends were 4 bases for V and 4 bases for J; bases not matched to a gene: 5. CDR3 length: 14 amino acids. CDR1 MNHEY and CDR2 SMNVEV come from the germline V gene (reference sequence). DNA for the CDR3: TGTGCCAGCAGTTCTCTCACAGGGGGCACTGAAGCTTTCTTT. Translating it yields CASSSLTGGTEAFF.

A few counts support this clonotype. This chain uses TRBV29-1 with TRBJ2-3, with D possibly being TRBD1 or TRBD2 (6 bases each). V gave up 1 base and J gave up 2 bases, with 10 bases separating them. CDR1 is SQVTM, CDR2 ANQGSEA, per germline. This CDR3 has 14 amino acids. The CDR3 is CSVEGGAVTDTQYF. Written as DNA, the CDR3 is TGCAGCGTTGAAGGGGGGGCAGTCACAGATACGCAGTATTTT.

This clonotype occurred a few times. The chain carries TRBV2 and TRBJ2-2; TRBD1 agrees at 9 bases. Germline V gives CDR1 SNHLY, CDR2 FYNNEI. The CDR3 totals 15 residues. Germline trimming cut 6 bases from V and 5 bases from J; bases unmatched to any gene: 7. The CDR3 coding sequence is TGTGCCAGCAGGGAGGGGACAGGGCGAACCGGGGAGCTGTTTTTT. This translates into CASREGTGRTGELFF.

Note on this clonotype: In this CDR3 the conserved last residue, phenylalanine or tryptophan, is missing, so a read error is likely. The limits of the CDR3 on the DNA are not certain, so only TCRdb's listed CDR3 is given. The chain links TRBV6-5 to TRBJ2-5; the D call of TRBD2 is as the table states it, not checked on the DNA. From its first to its last residue, the CDR3 has 13 amino acids. Germline V gene sequence: CDR1 MNHEY, CDR2 SVGAGI. The CDR3 sequence is CASSPRTSGGLLI.

This rearrangement joins TRBV20-1 to TRBJ2-5, with TRBD2 matching over 12 bases. CDR1 is DFQATT and CDR2 is SNEGSKA in the germline V gene (reference sequence). The V segment lost 3 bases and the J segment 4 bases; nucleotides outside the gene matches: 6. This CDR3 region has 15 residues. Written as DNA, the CDR3 is TGCAGTGCTAGTGGGCTAGCGGGGGGGCCAGAGACCCAGTACTTC. It is translated as CSASGLAGGPETQYF.

V usage is TRBV12-3 or TRBV12-4 and J usage is TRBJ2-7; 14 bases map to TRBD2. CDR3 length: 16 residues. The CDR3 DNA reads TGTGCTAGCTCCGGGACTAGCGGGGGAGCAGTCTACGAGCAGTACTTC. As protein: CASSGTSGGAVYEQYF.

This sequence joins TRBV19 and TRBJ1-5; unclear D gene. Deletions cut 6 bases from V and 4 bases from J, with 13 bases between. CDR3 length: 14 amino acids. CDR1 and CDR2 (germline): LNHDA, SQIVND (reference sequence). The CDR3 is CASSQLTLNQPQHF. Written as DNA, the CDR3 is TGTGCCAGTAGCCAACTGACATTAAATCAGCCCCAGCATTTT.

The gene calls are TRBV7-9 and TRBJ1-2; D uncertain. V dropped 6 bases and J dropped 4 bases, with 12 bases sitting between them. The CDR3 consists of 13 residues. The germline gives CDR1 SEHNR, CDR2 FQNEAQ (reference sequence). The CDR3 loop reads CASSVSQTYGYTF. The CDR3 bases are TGTGCCAGCAGTGTATCGCAGACCTATGGCTACACCTTC.

The CDR3 DNA reads TGTGCCACCCGGAGGGCGGGAGGGCCCTCCTACGAGCAGTACTTC. Protein product: CATRRAGGPSYEQYF. The V call is TRBV19, the J call TRBJ2-7; 9 bases agree with TRBD2. V dropped 10 bases and J dropped 0; count of bases not matched to a gene: 10. Germline V gives CDR1 LNHDA, CDR2 SQIVND (reference sequence). The length of the CDR3 is 15 residues.

The genes are TRBV29-1 and TRBJ1-1; D call uncertain. Germline V gives CDR1 SQVTM, CDR2 ANQGSEA. With 4 bases removed from V and 0 bases from J, the gap between germline ends came to 15 bases. The CDR3 is 15 residues long. CDR3 nucleotides: TGCAGCGTTGTACGGCGGGAGAGGATGAACACTGAAGCTTTCTTT. Its translation is CSVVRRERMNTEAFF.

In this sample, this clonotype turned up many times. V gene TRBV3-1 combines with J gene TRBJ2-1; D is ambiguous. CDR1 LGHDT and CDR2 YNNKEL come from the germline V gene (reference sequence). The V end was cut by 4 bases, the J end by 1 base, with 11 bases between. CDR3 length: 15 amino acids. In nucleotides, the CDR3 is TGTGCCAGCAGCCTACGGAACGGGTCCTACAATGAGCAGTTCTTC. It encodes CASSLRNGSYNEQFF.

J is TRBJ2-3 and V is TRBV20-1, with 11 bases identical to TRBD2. Germline lookup yields CDR1 DFQATT and CDR2 SNEGSKA (reference sequence). The CDR3 is made up of 13 amino acids. The CDR3 DNA reads as TGCAGAGCACTAGCGGGGGGCACAGATACGCAGTATTTT. It yields the protein CRALAGGTDTQYF.

As concerns this clonotype: A read error may account for a junction end that differs from germline. The J gene is TRBJ2-1, the V gene TRBV15; 12 nucleotides agree with TRBD2. The CDR3 sequence is 16 residues long. CDR1 and CDR2 from the germline V gene are LNHNV and YYDKDF (reference sequence). CDR3 amino acids: CATSRTSGSWGNERFF. For the CDR3, the DNA is TGTGCCACCAGCAGGACTAGCGGGAGTTGGGGCAATGAGCGGTTCTTC.

This clonotype was detected only a few times. This rearrangement joins TRBV29-1 to TRBJ1-3, with a tentative D call TRBD1 (6 bases). The CDR3 consists of 12 residues. The germline V gene has CDR1 SQVTM and CDR2 ANQGSEA. V gave up 6 bases and J gave up 2 bases, with 8 bases separating them. CDR3 nucleotides: TGCAGCGTACCAGGGGCTGGAAACACCATATATTTT. Protein product: CSVPGAGNTIYF.

V and J are TRBV19 and TRBJ2-1, with D perhaps TRBD2 (5 bases). Germline lookup yields CDR1 LNHDA and CDR2 SQIVND (reference sequence). V lost 7 bases and J 0 bases, leaving 10 bases between the germline ends. The CDR3 is 14 amino acids. The chain's CDR3 is CASTSDFSYNEQFF. The CDR3 DNA is TGTGCCAGTACCTCGGACTTCTCCTACAATGAGCAGTTCTTC.

This clonotype was picked up many times. The V gene is TRBV2, the J gene TRBJ2-2; D remains unclear. The CDR3 length is 16 residues. Germline V gives CDR1 SNHLY, CDR2 FYNNEI. The V gene lost 3 bases and the J gene lost 0 bases, with 11 bases spanning the gap. CDR3 in amino acids: CASSESWTTNTGELFF. For the CDR3, the DNA is TGTGCCAGCAGTGAGTCGTGGACCACGAACACCGGGGAGCTGTTTTTT.

The chain carries TRBV25-1 and TRBJ2-1; TRBD2 matches 7 bases. This CDR3 comprises 17 residues. V trimming: 3 bases; J trimming: 5 bases; junction bases outside the gene matches: 13. CDR1 is MGHDK, CDR2 SYGVNS, per germline. This CDR3 is CASSELGTGTTHNEQFF. The CDR3 DNA is TGTGCCAGCAGTGAGCTCGGGACCGGGACTACGCACAATGAGCAGTTCTTC.

This clonotype has a count of ten or more. This chain connects TRBV15 to TRBJ2-7; D remains unclear. Germline V gene data show CDR1 as LNHNV and CDR2 as YYDKDF (reference sequence). The CDR3 is 14 amino acids. The V end lost 5 bases, the J end lost 1 base, and 12 bases lay between the germline ends. The CDR3 here is CATSRGTLSYEQYF. The CDR3 DNA reads as TGTGCCACCAGCCGAGGAACCCTATCCTACGAGCAGTACTTC.

This sequence joins TRBV7-9 and TRBJ1-3, with D perhaps matching TRBD1 (6 bases). This CDR3 has 16 residues. Germline assignment: CDR1 SEHNR and CDR2 FQNEAQ (reference sequence). Trimming removed 3 bases from V and 0 bases from J, with 12 bases in between. DNA of the CDR3: TGTGCCAGCAGCTTTACCGGGACAACCTCTGGAAACACCATATATTTT. It yields the protein CASSFTGTTSGNTIYF.

The CDR3 DNA reads TGTGCCAGTACCTCACCCCACTACAATGAGCAGTTCTTC. Amino acid sequence: CASTSPHYNEQFF. The V gene is TRBV19, the J gene TRBJ2-1; D is undetermined. The CDR3 runs to 13 residues. V was pared by 7 bases and J by 3 bases, with 10 bases between. Germline CDR1 reads LNHDA; CDR2 reads SQIVND (reference sequence).

This clonotype was picked up a small number of times. The gene calls are TRBV10-3 and TRBJ2-1; TRBD1 or TRBD2 may be the D gene (5 bases each). The length of the CDR3 is 13 residues. CDR1 is ENHRY, CDR2 SYGVKD, per germline. Trimming took 4 bases from V and 6 from J, leaving 10 bases between them. As DNA, the CDR3 is TGTGCCATCAGTGTGGGGACCGCCAATGAGCAGTTCTTC. It encodes CAISVGTANEQFF.

The chain links TRBV29-1 to TRBJ1-3, with TRBD1 identical over 7 bases. The CDR3 sequence is 16 residues long. Per germline, CDR1 SQVTM and CDR2 ANQGSEA. V shed 4 bases and J 2 bases; nucleotides not matched to a gene: 11. The CDR3 region has the DNA TGCAGCGTTGTAGCAGGGGGGGGAATCGCTGGAAACACCATATATTTT. Protein: CSVVAGGGIAGNTIYF.

This clonotype was picked up many times. The CDR3 sequence is CATSPRQGPETQYF. The CDR3 DNA follows: TGTGCCACCAGCCCCCGACAGGGACCAGAGACCCAGTACTTC. The V gene is TRBV15, the J gene TRBJ2-5; 7 bases are shared with TRBD1. The CDR3 length is 14 residues. Losses at the gene ends were 5 bases for V and 4 bases for J; bases not matched to a gene: 7. Germline lookup yields CDR1 LNHNV and CDR2 YYDKDF (reference sequence).

The sample holds a few counts of this clonotype. The genes are TRBV15 and TRBJ2-7, with D perhaps TRBD2 (5 bases). From germline, CDR1 is LNHNV and CDR2 YYDKDF (reference sequence). This CDR3 is 14 amino acids long. V dropped 2 bases and J dropped 6 bases, with 14 bases sitting between them. Here the CDR3 reads CATSRHHRETEQYF. CDR3 nucleotide sequence: TGTGCCACCAGCAGACACCACCGGGAAACCGAGCAGTACTTC. Combining the CDR3 with reference TRBV15 and TRBJ2-7 gives the whole variable domain DAMVIQNPRYQVTQFGKPVTLSCSQTLNHNVMYWYQQKSSQAPKLLFHYYDKDFNNEADTPDNFQSRRPNTSFCFLDIRSPGLGDTAMYLCATSRHHRETEQYFGPGTRLTVT.

The CDR3 DNA follows: TGCAGTGCGACGAGACAGGGCGCAGATACGCAGTATTTT. The encoded protein is CSATRQGADTQYF. The genes are TRBV20-1 and TRBJ2-3; the match to TRBD1 covers 7 bases. CDR1 is DFQATT and CDR2 is SNEGSKA in the germline V gene (reference sequence). Germline trimming cut 6 bases from V and 4 bases from J; bases unmatched to any gene: 7. The CDR3 has 13 residues.

The chain uses TRBV12-5 and TRBJ1-1; D is possibly TRBD1 (6 bases). This CDR3 comprises 14 residues. Germline CDR1 reads LGHNT; CDR2 reads FRNRAP. CDR3 loop: CASRIQGGSTEAFF. Here the CDR3 DNA reads TGTGCCAGCAGGATACAGGGAGGAAGTACTGAAGCTTTCTTT.